A selection of T cell receptor beta chains follows, all from one sample in a study of blood T cell repertoires in COVID-19. Method: immunoSEQ multiplex PCR; TCRdb's copy keeps in-frame clones and lacks some. The sample has about 150,000 clones; about 85% are singletons. The specimen was peripheral blood. These receptors originate from a man aged 80 or over with COVID-19, enrolled during active disease. Both conserved end residues are part of each CDR3. The D gene is left open where the match is weak. Expanded clones are given a class, and other clones once, few, many or no size at all.

CDR3	DNA	D	V	J	size
CASSFGGQGRVNTEAFF	TGTGCCAGTAGTTTTGGGGGCCAGGGGAGAGTCAACACTGAAGCTTTCTTT	.	TRBV19	TRBJ1-1	.
CASAPGQGMLGSPLHF	TGCGCCAGCGCACCGGGACAGGGAATGTTAGGTTCACCCCTCCACTTT	TRBD1	TRBV4-1	TRBJ1-6	.
CASSQDRGDYGYTF	TGTGCCAGCAGTCAAGACAGGGGCGACTATGGCTACACCTTC	TRBD1	TRBV6-6	TRBJ1-2	.
CASSLVGAGGTNTGELFF	TGTGCCAGCAGCTTAGTCGGAGCGGGGGGCACGAACACCGGGGAGCTGTTTTTT	TRBD2	TRBV7-2	TRBJ2-2	few
CASSSTGIELNTEAFF	TGCGCCAGCAGCTCTACAGGGATAGAGTTGAACACTGAAGCTTTCTTT	.	TRBV5-1	TRBJ1-1	.
CASSIQAGIGANVLTF	TGTGCCAGCAGCATACAAGCAGGGATTGGGGCCAACGTCCTGACTTTC	.	TRBV7-3	TRBJ2-6	.
CASSPWTGRIEKLFF	TGTGCCAGTAGTCCCTGGACAGGGCGCATTGAAAAACTGTTTTTT	TRBD1	TRBV19	TRBJ1-4	.
CASSQASSWGYTF	TGTGCCAGCAGCCAAGCCTCTAGTTGGGGCTACACCTTC	.	TRBV3-1/TRBV3-2	TRBJ1-2	.
CAISERRFGGTDTQYF	TGTGCCATCAGTGAGCGGAGGTTTGGGGGCACAGATACGCAGTATTTT	.	TRBV10-3	TRBJ2-3	.
CASSAIAGGLSYGYTF	TGTGCCAGCAGCGCAATTGCGGGGGGGCTGAGCTATGGCTACACCTTC	.	TRBV27	TRBJ1-2	.
CSASLGSGNTIYF	TGCAGTGCTAGTCTCGGCTCTGGAAACACCATATATTTT	.	TRBV20-1	TRBJ1-3	.
CASGLGPPRTDTYEQYF	TGTGCTAGTGGTTTAGGCCCTCCTCGGACAGACACCTACGAGCAGTACTTC	.	TRBV12-5	TRBJ2-7	.
CASSLSGSTDTQYF	TGTGCCAGCAGCTTAAGCGGCAGCACAGATACGCAGTATTTT	.	TRBV5-6	TRBJ2-3	.
CASSPPGGLSNQPQHF	TGTGCCAGCTCACCACCGGGGGGATTGAGCAATCAGCCCCAGCATTTT	.	TRBV18	TRBJ1-5	.
CASSVQTGSDEQYF	TGTGCCAGCAGCGTTCAGACAGGGTCCGACGAGCAGTACTTC	TRBD1	TRBV9	TRBJ2-7	.
CASRGTGGTSTGELFF	TGCGCCAGCCGGGGAACAGGGGGAACAAGCACCGGGGAGCTGTTTTTT	TRBD1	TRBV5-1	TRBJ2-2	.